What follows are 8 T cell receptor beta chains derived from one specimen sequenced in a study of shared clonotypes between healthy human individuals. Profiled with immunoSEQ multiplex PCR; TCRdb holds only in-frame clones, not every one. The sample yields roughly 1,000,000 clones, 75% to 85% seen once. Sample: memory CD4+ T cells from PBMCs. Noted subset: CD45RA-negative fraction. These receptors all come from a man aged 18 to 30 in good health. Some clones in this sample may be carry-over from other donors' samples.

The rearrangement uses TRBV19 and TRBJ1-2; 8 bases agree with TRBD1. This CDR3 spans 15 amino acids. Looked up from germline, CDR1 is LNHDA and CDR2 is SQIVND (reference sequence). The V gene end was trimmed by 5 bases and the J gene end by 6 bases; junction bases not matched to a gene: 11. The CDR3 region is CASSLRQGKVHGYTF. CDR3 DNA: TGTGCCAGTAGTTTACGACAGGGGAAGGTGCATGGCTACACCTTC.

This chain links TRBV5-1 with TRBJ1-1; perhaps TRBD1 as D (6 bases). Trimming pared 4 bases from V and 3 bases from J, leaving 13 bases between. Looked up from germline, CDR1 is SGHRS and CDR2 is YFSETQ. This CDR3 is 14 amino acids long. This CDR3 is CASSLQGLDTEAFF. The CDR3 bases are TGCGCCAGCAGCCTACAGGGTTTGGACACTGAAGCTTTCTTT.

This chain uses TRBV6-6 with TRBJ2-1; the match to TRBD2 covers 11 bases. The germline V gene encodes CDR1 MNHNY and CDR2 SVGAGI (reference sequence). V lost 6 bases, J lost 1 base, and 2 bases stayed unmatched. This CDR3 comprises 15 residues. This CDR3 is CASSASGRSYNEQFF. CDR3 nucleotides: TGTGCCAGCAGCGCTAGCGGGAGGTCCTACAATGAGCAGTTCTTC.

The V and J genes are TRBV18 and TRBJ2-1; D assignment may be TRBD1 or TRBD2 (5 bases each). CDR3 length equals 17 residues. The V end was cut by 3 bases, the J end by 7 bases, with 22 bases between. Germline CDR1 and CDR2: KGHSH and LQKENI. The CDR3 protein is CASSPRSGAPSVNEQFF. The CDR3 DNA reads TGTGCCAGCTCACCCCGTTCCGGGGCCCCAAGTGTGAATGAGCAGTTCTTC.

This clone was recorded a few times. This chain links TRBV5-4 with TRBJ2-3, with D tentatively TRBD2 (6 bases). This CDR3 region has 12 residues. Trimming took 0 bases from V and 13 from J, leaving 12 bases between them. Germline CDR1 reads SGHNT; CDR2 reads YYREEE (reference sequence). CDR3 loop: CASSLDRELKYF. The CDR3 DNA reads as TGTGCCAGCAGCTTGGACCGGGAGTTGAAGTATTTT.

The chain has TRBV4-2 and TRBJ2-7; perhaps TRBD2 as D (6 bases). This CDR3 is built from 17 residues. Germline-derived CDR1 and CDR2 are LGHNA and YNFKEQ. V shed 0 bases and J shed 3 bases, with 18 bases lying between them. CDR3 sequence: CASSQDYRGSTVYEQYF. CDR3 coding DNA: TGTGCCAGCAGCCAAGATTATCGGGGGTCGACGGTCTACGAGCAGTACTTC.

This sequence joins TRBV27 and TRBJ1-1, with D unresolved. V shed 0 bases and J shed 8 bases, with 10 bases lying between them. The CDR3 runs 13 residues. CDR1 MNHEY and CDR2 SMNVEV come from the germline V gene (reference sequence). The CDR3 is CASSLSPGLEAFF. In DNA, the CDR3 is TGTGCCAGCAGTTTATCCCCCGGGCTCGAAGCTTTCTTT.

This clone was counted a few times. Other DNA sequences in this sample translate to the same CDR3. The V call is TRBV9, the J call TRBJ1-3; no definite D call. V dropped 0 bases and J dropped 0 bases, with 7 bases sitting between them. The CDR3 contains 15 residues. CDR1 SGDLS and CDR2 YYNGEE come from the germline V gene. The DNA of the CDR3 is TGTGCCAGCAGCGTAGCGGCAGGCTCTGGAAACACCATATATTTT. It specifies CASSVAAGSGNTIYF. The whole variable domain, remainder taken from reference TRBV9 and TRBJ1-3, is DSGVTQTPKHLITATGQRVTLRCSPRSGDLSVYWYQQSLDQGLQFLIQYYNGEERAKGNILERFSAQQFPDLHSELNLSSLELGDSALYFCASSVAAGSGNTIYFGEGSWLTVV.